The 10 T cell receptor beta chains given below trace back to one sample, sequenced in a study of T cell responses to AZD1222 COVID-19 vaccine. Repertoires were generated with immunoSEQ multiplex PCR, while TCRdb's copy carries only in-frame clones and drops some. The repertoire has approximately 90,000 clones, approximately 89% of them found once; the top ten carry about 2.2%. Sequenced here: peripheral blood, sampled on day 0 of AZD1222 vaccination. All receptors come from an adult in good health.

The chain employs TRBV7-2 and TRBJ1-2, with D unresolved. The CDR3 spans 15 residues. Between the trimmed V and J ends, which lost 1 base and 2 bases, there was a span of 11 bases. Germline V CDR1 and CDR2: SGHTA, FQGNSA. The CDR3 spells CASSLDSSINYGYTF. The CDR3 coding sequence is TGTGCCAGCAGCTTAGACAGTTCAATCAACTATGGCTACACCTTC. Variable domain in full (rest from reference TRBV7-2 and TRBJ1-2): GAGVSQSPSNKVTEKGKDVELRCDPISGHTALYWYRQSLGQGLEFLIYFQGNSAPDKSGLPSDRFSAERTGGSVSTLTIQRTQQEDSAVYLCASSLDSSINYGYTFGSGTRLTVV.

The genes are TRBV27 and TRBJ2-2, with D maybe TRBD1 (6 bases). The CDR3 has 12 residues. Per germline, CDR1 MNHEY and CDR2 SMNVEV (reference sequence). The germline V and J ends were trimmed by 6 bases and 5 bases, with 7 bases remaining between them. The CDR3 coding sequence is TGTGCCAGCAGCAGGGGTACCGGGGAGCTGTTTTTT. Protein sequence: CASSRGTGELFF.

The V and J genes are TRBV5-5 and TRBJ2-5, with 8 positions matching TRBD1. The CDR3 covers 16 residues. After removal of 6 bases from V and 1 base from J, the junction contained 11 bases not matched to a gene. Germline lookup yields CDR1 SGHKS and CDR2 YYEKEE (reference sequence). CDR3 in DNA: TGTGCCAGCAACTCCGACCCAGGGACAGGCCAAGAGACCCAGTACTTC. This codes for CASNSDPGTGQETQYF.

The chain employs TRBV5-6 and TRBJ1-1; D is uncertain. CDR1 is SGHDT, CDR2 YYEEEE, per germline. V lost 4 bases and J lost 1, with 8 bases in between. The CDR3 loop spans 13 amino acids. DNA for the CDR3: TGTGCCAGCAGCCGGAGGACGAACACTGAAGCTTTCTTT. It yields the protein CASSRRTNTEAFF.

The chain has TRBV30 and TRBJ2-5, with unresolved D. The V end was cut by 2 bases, the J end by 1 base, with 8 bases between. This CDR3 comprises 13 residues. Per germline, CDR1 GTSNPN and CDR2 SVGIG (reference sequence). The CDR3 bases are TGTGCCTGGAGTCAAGGGATCCAAGAGACCCAGTACTTC. Amino acid sequence: CAWSQGIQETQYF.

Comment on this clone: The germline gene is not matched at one end of the junction; a read error may be the cause. V usage is TRBV5-6 and J usage is TRBJ1-5; D is ambiguous. This CDR3 region has 16 residues. Germline lookup yields CDR1 SGHDT and CDR2 YYEEEE. The CDR3, as DNA: TGTGCCAGCAGCTTGGGTGACGGTTATAGCAGTCAGCCCCAGCATTTT. Encoded protein: CASSLGDGYSSQPQHF.

In this sample, this clone turned up a few times. The CDR3 DNA is TGTGCCATCAGTGAGACCGGACAGGGCTACGAGCAGTACTTC. This codes for CAISETGQGYEQYF. The J gene is TRBJ2-7, the V gene TRBV10-3, with 8 bases fitting TRBD1. V was pared by 2 bases and J by 3 bases, with 3 bases of the junction left unmatched. Germline V gene sequence: CDR1 ENHRY, CDR2 SYGVKD. The CDR3 is 14 residues long.

The chain recombines TRBV12-5 with TRBJ2-2; tentatively, D is TRBD1 (6 bases). Germline V gene data show CDR1 as LGHNT and CDR2 as FRNRAP. Trimming removed 7 bases from V and 2 bases from J, with 11 bases in between. The CDR3 consists of 14 residues. CDR3 DNA sequence: TGTGCTAGTGCCGACAGGACTAACACCGGGGAGCTGTTTTTT. As protein: CASADRTNTGELFF. The full variable domain, completed using reference TRBV12-5 and TRBJ2-2, is DARVTQTPRHKVTEMGQEVTMRCQPILGHNTVFWYRQTMMQGLELLAYFRNRAPLDDSGMPKDRFSAEMPDATLATLKIQPSEPRDSAVYFCASADRTNTGELFFGEGSRLTVL.

The sample holds a few counts of this clone. This chain connects TRBV27 to TRBJ1-4; D unresolved. The germline V gene encodes CDR1 MNHEY and CDR2 SMNVEV (reference sequence). The CDR3 is made up of 15 amino acids. The V end lost 5 bases, the J end lost 2 bases, and 12 bases lay between the germline ends. CDR3 in DNA: TGTGCCAGCAGTCCCGGTGGGCGGACTAATGAAAAACTGTTTTTT. Encoded protein: CASSPGGRTNEKLFF. Full variable domain (outside the CDR3, taken from reference TRBV27 and TRBJ1-4): EAQVTQNPRYLITVTGKKLTVTCSQNMNHEYMSWYRQDPGLGLRQIYYSMNVEVTDKGDVPEGYKVSRKEKRNFPLILESPSPNQTSLYFCASSPGGRTNEKLFFGSGTQLSVL.

The rearrangement uses TRBV9 and TRBJ2-7; D may correspond to TRBD1 or TRBD2 (5 bases each). The CDR3 is 18 amino acids. Trimming cost V 6 bases and J 4 bases, with 29 bases left between them. Germline CDR1 and CDR2: SGDLS and YYNGEE. For the CDR3, the DNA is TGTGCCAGCATCGCTCTCCCGTGGGGGACCTTTAACCATTACGAGCAGTACTTC. This translates into CASIALPWGTFNHYEQYF.